This TCR beta chain stems from a study of cytomegalovirus exposure and HLA in healthy donors. V was trimmed by 2 bases and J by 3 bases, leaving 8 bases between them. The CDR3 runs 14 residues. The germline CDR1 and CDR2 sequences are SNHLY and FYNNEI. It was with 60 Vbeta and 13 Jbeta primers that the PCR ran. Produced via immunoSEQ multiplex PCR; TCRdb's table is partial and in-frame only. This sample has around 140,000 clones, with more than 70% found just once. The chain has TRBV2 and TRBJ1-5, with D maybe TRBD1 (6 bases). Sequenced material: PBMCs. The source of this sequence is a man aged 35-49 years in good health and CMV-seronegative. The CDR3 protein is CASSERQVNQPQHF. CDR3 DNA: TGTGCCAGCAGTGAAAGACAGGTCAATCAGCCCCAGCATTTT. Filled out from reference TRBV2 and TRBJ1-5, the complete variable domain reads EPEVTQTPSHQVTQMGQEVILRCVPISNHLYFYWYRQILGQKVEFLVSFYNNEISEKSEIFDDQFSVERPDGSNFTLKIRSTKLEDSAMYFCASSERQVNQPQHFGDGTRLSIL.